This T cell receptor (beta chain) emerged from a study of blood T cell repertoires in COVID-19. In the original workflow: Amplified reference gene primers provided the basis for estimating nucleated cell counts. Measured with immunoSEQ multiplex PCR; TCRdb has only the in-frame clones, and not every one. V, J and clone size are taken as reported in that table, and D and trimming were inferred from the DNA itself. The sample contains about 170,000 clones, approximately 83% of which appear only once. Germline V gene lookup returns CDR1 SGHNT and CDR2 YENEEA. This CDR3 is built from 14 residues. V was pared by 1 base and J by 3 bases, with 6 bases between.

The sequence was collected from a woman aged 80 or older with active or convalescent COVID-19. What was sequenced was peripheral blood. The rearrangement uses TRBV11-3 and TRBJ1-4, with D uncertain. The CDR3 region has the DNA TGTGCCAGCAGCTTAGGGGCAGCTAATGAAAAACTGTTTTTT. This encodes CASSLGAANEKLFF.